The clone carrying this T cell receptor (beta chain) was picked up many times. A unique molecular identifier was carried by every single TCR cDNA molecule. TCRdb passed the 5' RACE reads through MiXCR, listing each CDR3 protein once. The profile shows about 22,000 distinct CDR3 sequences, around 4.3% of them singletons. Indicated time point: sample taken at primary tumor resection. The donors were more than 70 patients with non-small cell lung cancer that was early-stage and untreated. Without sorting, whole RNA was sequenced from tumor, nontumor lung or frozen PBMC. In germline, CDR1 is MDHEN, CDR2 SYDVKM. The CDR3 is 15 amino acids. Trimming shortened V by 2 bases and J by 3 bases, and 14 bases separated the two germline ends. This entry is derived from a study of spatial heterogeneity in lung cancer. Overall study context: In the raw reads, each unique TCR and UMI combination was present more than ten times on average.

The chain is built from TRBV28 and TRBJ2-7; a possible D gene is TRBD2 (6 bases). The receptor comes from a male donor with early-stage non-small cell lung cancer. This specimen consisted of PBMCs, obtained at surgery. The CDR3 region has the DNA TGTGCCAGCAGTTTACGACAGCCGGGAGTCTACGAGCAGTACTTC. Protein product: CASSLRQPGVYEQYF. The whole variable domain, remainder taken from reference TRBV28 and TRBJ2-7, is DVKVTQSSRYLVKRTGEKVFLECVQDMDHENMFWYRQDPGLGLRLIYFSYDVKMKEKGDIPEGYSVSREKKERFSLILESASTNQTSMYLCASSLRQPGVYEQYFGPGTRLTVT.